Shown below are 12 T cell receptor beta chains from a single sample sequenced in a study of T-cell reconstitution after alpha-beta-depleted transplantation in children. Unique molecular identifiers tagged the TCRbeta library. From the PCR reads, TCRdb called clonotypes with MiXCR, one entry per CDR3 protein. The repertoire holds 550,000 to 800,000 distinct CDR3 sequences, roughly 14% seen once, with about 0.79% in the top ten. Specimen: PBMCs, collected before TCRalphabeta/CD19-depleted stem cell transplant. Receptors originate from a girl aged 2 to 9 with congenital amegakaryocytic thrombocytopenia, due to receive a stem cell transplant.

This clonotype has a handful of counts. The chain links TRBV20-1 to TRBJ2-1; 7 positions match TRBD2. With 2 bases clipped from V and 7 bases from J, the junction kept 5 bases outside the gene matches. CDR3 length equals 13 residues. The germline CDR1 and CDR2 sequences are DFQATT and SNEGSKA (reference sequence). CDR3 residues: CSARRGSSNEQFF. DNA of the CDR3: TGCAGTGCTAGACGCGGGAGTTCGAATGAGCAGTTCTTC.

Ten or more counts support this clonotype. The chain uses TRBV20-1 and TRBJ2-2; D is unclear. Germline V gene sequence: CDR1 DFQATT, CDR2 SNEGSKA (reference sequence). CDR3 size: 15 residues. V was pared by 0 bases and J by 2 bases, with 10 bases between. Written as DNA, the CDR3 is TGCAGTGCTAGAGATCCAATCGGAAACACCGGGGAGCTGTTTTTT. It encodes CSARDPIGNTGELFF.

The V call is TRBV5-6, the J call TRBJ2-7; TRBD2 aligns across 9 bases. Trimming cost V 4 bases and J 2 bases; bases outside gene matches: 4. Germline V gives CDR1 SGHDT, CDR2 YYEEEE. CDR3 size: 14 residues. In DNA, the CDR3 is TGTGCCAGCAGCCGCATAGCGGGGGCCTACGAGCAGTACTTC. Translating gives CASSRIAGAYEQYF.

This clonotype was observed once. An end of the junction does not agree with germline; a read error may underlie this. The chain carries TRBV7-2 and TRBJ2-3; D gene unclear. Germline values: CDR1 SGHTA, CDR2 FQGNSA. The CDR3 consists of 14 residues. The CDR3 DNA reads TGTGTCAGCAGCTTAGACCTAAGCACAGATACGCAGTATTTT. Its protein is CVSSLDLSTDTQYF.

This clonotype was counted between two and nine times. The chain is built from TRBV30 and TRBJ1-1; D is undetermined. This CDR3 comprises 12 residues. CDR1 is GTSNPN and CDR2 is SVGIG in the germline V gene (reference sequence). Trimming pared 5 bases from V and 1 base from J, leaving 8 bases between. CDR3 residues: CAWGNWNTEAFF. CDR3 DNA: TGTGCCTGGGGGAACTGGAACACTGAAGCTTTCTTT.

As concerns this clonotype: An end of the junction differs from the germline gene, which may be a read error. V usage is TRBV7-6 and J usage is TRBJ2-4; tentatively, D is TRBD1 or TRBD2 (5 bases each). Germline V CDR1 and CDR2: SGHVS, FNYEAQ. This CDR3 comprises 14 residues. In nucleotides, the CDR3 is TGTGCCTGCAGCTTAAGTATCTGGGACGGCATTCAGTACTTC. Its protein is CACSLSIWDGIQYF. Full variable domain (missing parts from reference TRBV7-6 and TRBJ2-4): GAGVSQSPRYKVTKRGQDVALRCDPISGHVSLYWYRQALGQGPEFLTYFNYEAQQDKSGLPNDRFSAERPEGSISTLTIQRTEQRDSAMYRCACSLSIWDGIQYFGAGTRLSVL.

There are a few counts of this clonotype. The rearrangement joins TRBV20-1 to TRBJ2-5, with D possibly TRBD2 on 5 matching bases. From germline, CDR1 is DFQATT and CDR2 SNEGSKA (reference sequence). The CDR3 spans 15 residues. The germline V and J ends were trimmed by 1 base and 4 bases, with 16 bases remaining between them. CDR3 bases: TGCAGTGCTAGAGCGGGTACGGGAAGGGTAGAGACCCAGTACTTC. Translation gives CSARAGTGRVETQYF.

About this clonotype itself: This clone may be a read error of a much larger clone one base away. The chain is built from TRBV2 and TRBJ2-7; TRBD2 matches at 8 bases. The germline V gene has CDR1 SNHLY and CDR2 FYNNEI. The length of the CDR3 is 19 residues. Here the CDR3 DNA reads TGTGCCTGCAGTTTAATCGCCGACGGTAGCGGGGTCCTTCCCGTCGAGCAGTACTTC. Its protein is CACSLIADGSGVLPVEQYF.

This clonotype was seen at least ten times. V usage is TRBV20-1 and J usage is TRBJ1-5; possible D gene TRBD1, 5 bases. CDR1 is DFQATT and CDR2 is SNEGSKA in the germline V gene (reference sequence). The CDR3 runs 16 residues. Trimming left V 1 base short and J 2 bases short, with 15 bases between. CDR3 bases: TGCAGTGCTAGAGGGCAGGGTGGTATAGGCAATCAGCCCCAGCATTTT. The encoded protein is CSARGQGGIGNQPQHF.

In this sample, this clonotype turned up a few times. The J gene is TRBJ2-1, the V gene TRBV18; the D call may be TRBD1 or TRBD2 (5 bases each). The CDR3 loop spans 16 amino acids. CDR1 and CDR2 from the germline V gene are KGHSH and LQKENI. V gave up 3 bases and J gave up 7 bases, with 19 bases separating them. The CDR3 DNA is TGTGCCAGCTCACCGGTAGGGGTCGGGACCCTTAATGAGCAGTTCTTC. Translation: CASSPVGVGTLNEQFF.

This chain links TRBV4-1 with TRBJ1-6; 7 nucleotides agree with TRBD1. Germline CDR1 MGHRA, CDR2 YSYEKL. The trim removed 2 bases at V and 8 bases at J, leaving 3 bases unmatched. The CDR3 length is 14 residues. CDR3 loop: CASSQQQGDSPLHF. CDR3 nucleotides: TGCGCCAGCAGCCAACAGCAGGGGGATTCACCCCTCCACTTT.

This clonotype occurred a few times. The chain is built from TRBV7-8 and TRBJ2-5; 8 bases agree with TRBD1. The V and J ends lost 2 bases and 5 bases, in that order; junction bases with no gene match: 13. Germline lookup yields CDR1 SGHVS and CDR2 FQNEAQ. The CDR3 is 17 residues long. CDR3 DNA: TGTGCCAGCAGCTTATGGAGTTCCCCGGGACAGGAGGAGACCCAGTACTTC. It translates to CASSLWSSPGQEETQYF.